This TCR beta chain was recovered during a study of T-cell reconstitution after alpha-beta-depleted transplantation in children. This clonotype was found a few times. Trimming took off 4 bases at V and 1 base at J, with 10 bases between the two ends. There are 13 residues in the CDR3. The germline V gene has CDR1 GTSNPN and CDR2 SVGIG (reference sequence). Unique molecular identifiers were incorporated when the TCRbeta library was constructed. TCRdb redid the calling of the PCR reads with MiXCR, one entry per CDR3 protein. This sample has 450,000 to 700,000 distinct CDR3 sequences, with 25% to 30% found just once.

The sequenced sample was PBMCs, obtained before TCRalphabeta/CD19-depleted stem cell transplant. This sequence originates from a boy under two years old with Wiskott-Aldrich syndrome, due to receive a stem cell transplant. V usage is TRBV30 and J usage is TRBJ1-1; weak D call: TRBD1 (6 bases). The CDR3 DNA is TGTGCCTGGAACAGGGCTGCGAACACTGAAGCTTTCTTT. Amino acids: CAWNRAANTEAFF.